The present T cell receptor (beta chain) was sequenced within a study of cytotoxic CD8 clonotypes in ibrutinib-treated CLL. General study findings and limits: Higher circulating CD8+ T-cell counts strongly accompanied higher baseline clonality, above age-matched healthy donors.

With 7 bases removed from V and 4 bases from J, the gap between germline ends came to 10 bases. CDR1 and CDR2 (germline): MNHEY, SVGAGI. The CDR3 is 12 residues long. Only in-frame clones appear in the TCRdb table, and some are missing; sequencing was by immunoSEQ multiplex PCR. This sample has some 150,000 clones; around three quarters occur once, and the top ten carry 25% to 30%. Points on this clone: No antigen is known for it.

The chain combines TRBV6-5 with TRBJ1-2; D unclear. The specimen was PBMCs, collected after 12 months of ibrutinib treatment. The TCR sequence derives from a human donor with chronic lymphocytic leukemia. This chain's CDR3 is CASTTGPYGYTF. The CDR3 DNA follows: TGTGCCAGCACAACCGGCCCCTATGGCTACACCTTC.